One T cell receptor (beta chain) is described in this entry. The repertoire was sequenced with immunoSEQ multiplex PCR; TCRdb's copy has only in-frame clones and lacks some. The sample lists roughly 25,000 clones, roughly four fifths seen once, with roughly 12% in the top ten. Trimming shortened V by 0 bases and J by 2 bases, and 10 bases separated the two germline ends. Germline-derived CDR1 and CDR2 are WSHSY and SAAADI. This CDR3 comprises 15 residues. The data belong to a study of T cells in tumors after PD-1 blockade. Sequences were derived from PBMCs, sampled after anti-PD-1 treatment. The source of this sequence is a human donor with basal cell carcinoma. The rearrangement uses TRBV10-2 and TRBJ1-1; D call uncertain. CDR3 loop: CASSESTRVNTEAFF. DNA of the CDR3: TGCGCCAGCAGTGAGTCGACTCGAGTTAACACTGAAGCTTTCTTT.